The rows below give T cell receptor beta chains drawn from one sample of a study of tumour-infiltrating T cells in Burkitt lymphoma. The repertoire was sequenced with immunoSEQ multiplex PCR; TCRdb's copy has only in-frame clones and lacks some. The sample shows 15,000 to 20,000 clones, around four fifths of them seen only once. The specimen sequenced was tumor tissue. The origin of the receptors is a human donor with diffuse large B-cell lymphoma. Each CDR3 is given with its conserved first and last residue. D genes are given only for firm matches. Expanded clones are given a class, and other clones once, few, many or no size at all.

D gene,clone size,V gene,J gene,CDR3 protein,CDR3 DNA
NA,NA,TRBV7-9,TRBJ2-1,CASSYLPNEQFF,TGTGCCAGCAGCTATTTGCCGAATGAGCAGTTCTTC
NA,NA,TRBV5-4,TRBJ1-1,CASSPRNGVYTEAFF,TGTGCCAGCAGCCCGCGCAATGGAGTGTACACTGAAGCTTTCTTT
NA,few,TRBV9,TRBJ2-1,CASSVGGVEQFF,TGTGCCAGCAGCGTAGGCGGGGTTGAGCAGTTCTTC
NA,NA,TRBV19,TRBJ1-6,CASSILRGTNSPLHF,TGTGCCAGTAGTATTCTTCGGGGCACTAATTCACCCCTCCACTTT
NA,NA,TRBV11-2,TRBJ2-1,CASSPESDFYNEQFF,TGTGCCAGCAGCCCCGAAAGCGACTTCTACAATGAGCAGTTCTTC
TRBD1,NA,TRBV19,TRBJ1-5,CASSILDRVDQPQHF,TGTGCCAGTAGTATTCTGGACAGGGTTGATCAGCCCCAGCATTTT
NA,NA,TRBV5-5,TRBJ1-1,CASITGPSYTEAFF,TGTGCCAGCATCACGGGACCTTCCTACACTGAAGCTTTCTTT
NA,NA,TRBV5-4,TRBJ1-2,CASSLRGYGYTF,TGTGCCAGCAGTTTACGTGGCTATGGCTACACCTTC
NA,NA,TRBV7-3,TRBJ2-2,CASSLAKISGELFF,TGTGCCAGCAGCTTAGCAAAGATATCCGGGGAGCTGTTTTTT
TRBD1,NA,TRBV5-6,TRBJ2-7,CASSFLGTGGGEQYF,TGTGCCAGCAGCTTCTTAGGGACAGGGGGCGGCGAGCAGTACTTC
TRBD2,NA,TRBV9,TRBJ2-3,CASSVEGLATDTQYF,TGTGCCAGCAGCGTGGAGGGACTAGCCACAGATACGCAGTATTTT
NA,NA,TRBV27,TRBJ2-4,CASSFSKGGIQYF,TGTGCCAGCAGTTTTTCCAAAGGGGGCATTCAGTACTTC
NA,NA,TRBV5-6,TRBJ1-6,CASSLGRYNSPLHF,TGTGCCAGCAGCTTGGGACGGTATAATTCACCCCTCCACTTT
NA,NA,TRBV4-3,TRBJ1-1,CASSQGVSGITEAFF,TGCGCCAGCAGCCAAGGGGTATCAGGTATCACTGAAGCTTTCTTT
NA,NA,TRBV7-7,TRBJ2-1,CASSPDRSYNEQFF,TGTGCCAGCAGCCCGGACAGATCTTACAATGAGCAGTTCTTC
NA,once,TRBV19,TRBJ1-1,CASSIPGHQNTEAFF,TGTGCCAGTAGTATACCGGGACACCAGAACACTGAAGCTTTCTTT
NA,NA,TRBV5-1,TRBJ2-3,CASSFPADTQYF,TGCGCCAGCAGCTTCCCCGCAGATACGCAGTATTTT
NA,NA,TRBV13,TRBJ1-5,CASSLETGQPQHF,TGTGCCAGCAGCTTAGAAACTGGACAGCCCCAGCATTTT
TRBD2,NA,TRBV6-5,TRBJ2-7,CASSYSGGEQYF,TGTGCCAGCAGTTACTCGGGGGGGGAGCAGTACTTC
TRBD2,once,TRBV9,TRBJ2-7,CASSVGTSEPYEQYF,TGTGCCAGCAGCGTGGGGACTAGCGAACCCTACGAGCAGTACTTC
TRBD2,NA,TRBV4-3,TRBJ2-1,CASSHFTSGGQYEQFF,TGCGCCAGCAGCCACTTTACTAGCGGGGGTCAATATGAGCAGTTCTTC
NA,once,TRBV19,TRBJ1-2,CASSEDGAGNYGYTF,TGTGCCAGTAGTGAGGACGGAGCAGGGAACTATGGCTACACCTTC
NA,NA,TRBV6-6,TRBJ1-1,CASSQDGHEAFF,TGTGCCAGCAGTCAAGACGGACATGAAGCTTTCTTT
NA,NA,TRBV5-4,TRBJ2-7,CASSPDSGYEQYF,TGTGCCAGCAGCCCAGATAGCGGTTACGAGCAGTACTTC
NA,NA,TRBV5-8,TRBJ1-4,CASSTSVAGNEKLFF,TGTGCCAGCAGCACCTCTGTGGCTGGGAATGAAAAACTGTTTTTT
NA,NA,TRBV6-5,TRBJ2-2,CASNAPGENTGELFF,TGTGCCAGCAACGCCCCCGGAGAGAACACCGGGGAGCTGTTTTTT
NA,NA,TRBV7-9,TRBJ2-7,CASSQSGTRSSYEQYF,TGTGCCAGCAGCCAATCCGGGACCCGTTCCTCCTACGAGCAGTACTTC
TRBD2,NA,TRBV19,TRBJ2-1,CASSPLFREGGNEQFF,TGTGCCAGTAGTCCCCTCTTCCGGGAGGGCGGGAATGAGCAGTTCTTC
TRBD2,few,TRBV7-2,TRBJ2-1,CASSLGGGNAYNEQFF,TGTGCCAGCAGCTTAGGGGGAGGGAATGCCTACAATGAGCAGTTCTTC
NA,NA,TRBV25-1,TRBJ2-3,CASSEFPDTQYF,TGTGCCAGCAGTGAATTTCCAGATACGCAGTATTTT
NA,NA,TRBV9,TRBJ1-1,CASSVEGERGAFF,TGTGCCAGCAGCGTGGAGGGGGAGCGAGGAGCTTTCTTT
NA,NA,TRBV11-2,TRBJ2-1,CASSPSVSYNEQFF,TGTGCCAGCAGCCCGAGCGTGTCGTACAATGAGCAGTTCTTC